The 30 T cell receptor beta chains reported below all come from one sample, sequenced in a study of control samples from healthy donors and cancer patients. This table comes from immunoSEQ multiplex PCR, and its TCRdb copy is limited to in-frame clones, with some not included. The sample lists around 130,000 clones, about nine tenths occurring once. Sequencing input: PBMCs. These receptors came from a man aged 50 to 59 with head and neck cancer.

The chain recombines TRBV23-1 with TRBJ1-1, with a weak D call TRBD1 (5 bases). TRBV23-1 belongs to the ORF category, with a function that is uncertain. V lost 9 bases and J lost 3, with 20 bases in between. This CDR3 has 15 amino acids. The CDR3: CASGQNGGGDTEAFF. CDR3 sequence (DNA): TGCGCCAGTGGTCAAAACGGGGGAGGAGACACTGAAGCTTTCTTT.

This clone appeared once. The genes are TRBV4-2 and TRBJ2-3; D tentatively fits TRBD1 or TRBD2 (5 bases each). The CDR3 runs to 16 residues. Trimming took 4 bases from V and 2 from J, leaving 16 bases between them. Germline loops: CDR1 LGHNA, CDR2 YNFKEQ. The CDR3 nucleotides are TGTGCCAGCAGCCCAAGAAGGGACCAGGACACAGATACGCAGTATTTT. This gives the protein CASSPRRDQDTDTQYF.

The chain links TRBV20-1 to TRBJ1-5; D is unclear. The CDR3 consists of 15 residues. Germline V gene lookup returns CDR1 DFQATT and CDR2 SNEGSKA (reference sequence). Between the trimmed V and J ends, which lost 3 bases and 4 bases, there was a span of 16 bases. The CDR3 nucleotides read TGCAGTGCTAGTATTTCGTCGGCCGGTAATCAGCCCCAGCATTTT. It encodes CSASISSAGNQPQHF.

CDR3 nucleotide sequence: TGTGCCAGCAGCTTGGCCTACCGGGAGCGGGGGGAATCGGCAGATACGCAGTATTTT. Protein sequence: CASSLAYRERGESADTQYF. This sequence joins TRBV5-4 and TRBJ2-3; 9 bases are shared with TRBD2. From germline, CDR1 is SGHNT and CDR2 YYREEE (reference sequence). There are 19 residues in the CDR3. J lost 4 bases, V lost 0 bases, and 15 bases had no gene match.

The V and J genes are TRBV2 and TRBJ2-1; D is ambiguous. Trimming stripped 8 bases from V and 2 bases from J, with 7 bases between. Germline V gene sequence: CDR1 SNHLY, CDR2 FYNNEI. The CDR3 has 12 amino acids. The CDR3 DNA reads as TGTGCCAGCGGTCCGACCTACAATGAGCAGTTCTTC. Translated, it gives CASGPTYNEQFF.

The chain has TRBV21-1 and TRBJ2-7; TRBD1 is taken as the D call from the table, unchecked against the DNA. TRBV21-1 represents a pseudogene. The length of the CDR3 is 15 residues. CDR3 DNA sequence: TGTGCCAGCAGCCAGCCCACATGGGGGCCTCGCGAGCAGTACTTC. It is translated as CASSQPTWGPREQYF.

V usage is TRBV19 and J usage is TRBJ2-2; D may be TRBD2 (6 bases). Trimming removed 2 bases from V and 4 bases from J, with 11 bases in between. Germline values: CDR1 LNHDA, CDR2 SQIVND (reference sequence). There are 15 residues in the CDR3. CDR3 amino acids: CASSIISGGTGELFF. The DNA for the CDR3 is TGTGCCAGTAGTATAATATCCGGGGGCACCGGGGAGCTGTTTTTT.

This chain uses TRBV5-6 with TRBJ1-1, with 7 bases fitting TRBD1. The CDR3 extends over 16 amino acids. Germline loops: CDR1 SGHDT, CDR2 YYEEEE. With 4 bases clipped from V and 0 bases from J, the junction kept 9 bases outside the gene matches. CDR3 sequence: CASSTILGQMNTEAFF. The CDR3 nucleotides are TGTGCCAGCAGCACAATCTTGGGACAGATGAACACTGAAGCTTTCTTT.

The CDR3 nucleotides are TGTGCCAGCAGAAACAATGAGCAGTTCTTC. Protein product: CASRNNEQFF. This rearrangement joins TRBV6-5 to TRBJ2-1; D uncertain. From germline, CDR1 is MNHEY and CDR2 SVGAGI. This CDR3 comprises 10 residues. V shed 6 bases and J shed 5 bases, with 2 bases lying between them.

The gene calls are TRBV5-4 and TRBJ2-7; D ambiguous. The V and J ends lost 1 base and 0 bases respectively, with 8 bases between them. CDR3 length equals 14 residues. Germline V gives CDR1 SGHNT, CDR2 YYREEE (reference sequence). The CDR3 spells CASSLTASSYEQYF. The CDR3 nucleotides read TGTGCCAGCAGCTTGACTGCTAGCTCCTACGAGCAGTACTTC. The full variable domain, rest sourced from reference TRBV5-4 and TRBJ2-7, is ETGVTQSPTHLIKTRGQQVTLRCSSQSGHNTVSWYQQALGQGPQFIFQYYREEENGRGNFPPRFSGLQFPNYSSELNVNALELDDSALYLCASSLTASSYEQYFGPGTRLTVT.

The CDR3 region has the DNA TGTGCCAGCAGGGGACACGGAGGCAATCAGCCCCAGCATTTT. Protein product: CASRGHGGNQPQHF. This chain joins TRBV28 and TRBJ1-5; weak D call: TRBD1 (6 bases). V lost 6 bases to trimming and J lost 2 bases, with 11 bases between them. This CDR3 region has 14 residues. CDR1 MDHEN and CDR2 SYDVKM come from the germline V gene.

The chain employs TRBV28 and TRBJ1-5; 10 bases fit TRBD1. CDR3 length equals 15 residues. Trimming took 4 bases from V and 3 from J; bases not matched to a gene: 3. CDR1 is MDHEN and CDR2 is SYDVKM in the germline V gene. This CDR3 reads CASSSGTGVNQPQHF. The CDR3 coding sequence is TGTGCCAGCAGTTCCGGGACAGGGGTCAATCAGCCCCAGCATTTT.

This chain links TRBV11-3 with TRBJ2-1, with 7 bases that match TRBD2. CDR3 length: 11 residues. Trimming removed 5 bases from V and 10 bases from J; junction bases left unmatched: 2. Germline loops: CDR1 SGHNT, CDR2 YENEEA. The CDR3 protein is CASSPGGEQFF. The CDR3 coding sequence is TGTGCCAGCAGCCCCGGGGGGGAGCAGTTCTTC.

This clone was counted once. This chain links TRBV19 with TRBJ1-1; D not resolved. Looked up from germline, CDR1 is LNHDA and CDR2 is SQIVND (reference sequence). The CDR3 is 15 amino acids. V was pared by 4 bases and J by 4 bases, with 16 bases between. CDR3 residues: CASSTPEGLGTEAFF. The CDR3, as DNA: TGTGCCAGTAGTACTCCGGAAGGGTTGGGCACTGAAGCTTTCTTT. Variable domain in full (rest from reference TRBV19 and TRBJ1-1): DGGITQSPKYLFRKEGQNVTLSCEQNLNHDAMYWYRQDPGQGLRLIYYSQIVNDFQKGDIAEGYSVSREKKESFPLTVTSAQKNPTAFYLCASSTPEGLGTEAFFGQGTRLTVV.

The chain is built from TRBV6-4 and TRBJ1-5, with 8 positions matching TRBD1. Germline V CDR1 and CDR2: MRHNA, SNTAGT. With 5 bases clipped from V and 6 bases from J, the junction kept 15 bases outside the gene matches. The length of the CDR3 is 17 residues. CDR3 loop: CASSLLTGTGLSQPQHF. The CDR3, as DNA: TGTGCCAGCAGTCTATTGACAGGGACAGGTCTTAGTCAGCCCCAGCATTTT.

The rearrangement uses TRBV3-1 (or the pseudogene TRBV3-2) and TRBJ1-1; D ambiguous. V shed 0 bases and J shed 1 base, with 6 bases lying between them. This CDR3 is built from 14 residues. Germline values: CDR1 LGHDT, CDR2 YNNKEL (reference sequence). The CDR3 bases are TGTGCCAGCAGCCAAGATTGGGGGAACACTGAAGCTTTCTTT. This sequence encodes CASSQDWGNTEAFF.

This clone was seen more than once but under ten times. The chain links TRBV7-9 to TRBJ1-5; no definite D call. V shed 3 bases and J shed 0 bases, with 9 bases lying between them. The CDR3 covers 15 residues. Germline V gene data show CDR1 as SEHNR and CDR2 as FQNEAQ (reference sequence). The DNA of the CDR3 is TGTGCCAGCAGCTTCAGCGGAAATAGCAATCAGCCCCAGCATTTT. This sequence encodes CASSFSGNSNQPQHF. Looking up the rest from reference TRBV7-9 and TRBJ1-5 gives the full variable domain: DTGVSQNPRHKITKRGQNVTFRCDPISEHNRLYWYRQTLGQGPEFLTYFQNEAQLEKSRLLSDRFSAERPKGSFSTLEIQRTEQGDSAMYLCASSFSGNSNQPQHFGDGTRLSIL.

The chain joins TRBV21-1 to TRBJ2-1; TRBD2, the table's D call, was not compared with the DNA. TRBV21-1 is deemed a pseudogene. CDR3 size: 16 residues. CDR3: CASSKMQILADNEQFF. CDR3 nucleotides: TGTGCCAGCAGCAAAATGCAGATCCTAGCGGACAATGAGCAGTTCTTC.

This chain uses TRBV6-4 with TRBJ1-2; a weak D match, TRBD1 (5 bases). With 2 bases removed from V and 0 bases from J, the gap between germline ends came to 13 bases. Germline-derived CDR1 and CDR2 are MRHNA and SNTAGT. This CDR3 region has 16 residues. CDR3 nucleotide sequence: TGTGCCAGCAGTGACCTCCCTGAGACAGCTAACTATGGCTACACCTTC. Encoded protein: CASSDLPETANYGYTF.

The chain employs TRBV28 and TRBJ1-4, with D perhaps matching TRBD1 (6 bases). Trimming left V 5 bases short and J 7 bases short, with 20 bases between. This CDR3 has 16 amino acids. CDR1 and CDR2 (germline): MDHEN, SYDVKM. The DNA for the CDR3 is TGTGCCAGCAGTCTCCCAAGAACGGGGGCTAGTGAAAAACTGTTTTTT. The encoded protein is CASSLPRTGASEKLFF.

This clone was seen once. Here the CDR3 DNA reads TGTGCCAGCAGTGGGGGGGACAGTATGGGTACGCAGTATTTT. It codes for CASSGGDSMGTQYF. This chain connects TRBV27 to TRBJ2-3; D may match TRBD1 or TRBD2 (7 bases each). CDR1 and CDR2 from the germline V gene are MNHEY and SMNVEV (reference sequence). V was trimmed by 5 bases and J by 8 bases, leaving 17 bases between them. The CDR3 totals 14 residues.

The J gene is TRBJ1-2, the V gene TRBV19; D remains ambiguous. The CDR3 consists of 14 residues. V was shortened by 5 bases and J by 2 bases, with 12 bases between the two germline ends. The germline gives CDR1 LNHDA, CDR2 SQIVND (reference sequence). Here the CDR3 reads CASSYSTPNYGYTF. The DNA of the CDR3 is TGTGCCAGTAGTTATTCGACGCCGAACTATGGCTACACCTTC.

The chain couples TRBV20-1 to TRBJ2-7, with D possibly TRBD2 on 5 matching bases. This CDR3 comprises 11 residues. Germline CDR1 and CDR2: DFQATT and SNEGSKA (reference sequence). Trimming shortened V by 6 bases and J by 4 bases, and 10 bases separated the two germline ends. CDR3: CSAPRDYEQYF. CDR3 coding DNA: TGCAGTGCGCCTCGGGATTACGAGCAGTACTTC.

The chain has TRBV28 and TRBJ2-6; D not certain. The CDR3 runs 14 residues. Germline V gives CDR1 MDHEN, CDR2 SYDVKM. Trimming removed 4 bases from V and 0 bases from J, with 4 bases in between. DNA for the CDR3: TGTGCCAGCAGTTCGTACTCTGGGGCCAACGTCCTGACTTTC. It codes for CASSSYSGANVLTF.

This clone was seen a few times. This chain uses TRBV7-2 with TRBJ2-7; 7 nucleotides align to TRBD2. In germline, CDR1 is SGHTA, CDR2 FQGNSA. J lost 6 bases, V lost 3 bases, and 5 bases had no gene match. The CDR3 spans 13 residues. Here the CDR3 reads CASSLGEGSEQYF. In DNA, the CDR3 is TGTGCCAGCAGCTTGGGGGAGGGGTCCGAGCAGTACTTC.

This clone was seen once. The gene calls are TRBV11-2 and TRBJ2-5; D call uncertain. In germline, CDR1 is SGHAT, CDR2 FQNNGV. The CDR3 length is 14 residues. V shed 0 bases and J shed 5 bases, with 10 bases lying between them. CDR3 DNA sequence: TGTGCCAGCAGCTTAGATGAAAGGCGGGAGACCCAGTACTTC. This translates into CASSLDERRETQYF.

The chain carries TRBV4-1 and TRBJ1-6, with D unclear. CDR1 and CDR2 (germline): MGHRA, YSYEKL. The V end lost 2 bases, the J end lost 11 bases, and 22 bases lay between the germline ends. The CDR3 is 17 residues long. CDR3 nucleotide sequence: TGCGCCAGCAGCCAATTTTCCCCCCGGCCTTTACGGACACCCCTCCACTTT. It encodes CASSQFSPRPLRTPLHF.

J is TRBJ1-2 and V is TRBV4-2, with 7 bases lining up with TRBD1. The germline gives CDR1 LGHNA, CDR2 YNFKEQ. The CDR3 runs to 15 residues. Trimming cost V 0 bases and J 7 bases; bases outside gene matches: 8. The CDR3 here is CASSQDTRGWGGYTF. The CDR3 nucleotides are TGTGCCAGCAGCCAAGACACCAGGGGGTGGGGTGGCTACACCTTC.

The V call is TRBV13, the J call TRBJ2-1; no clear D gene. CDR3 length: 12 amino acids. V lost 2 bases to trimming and J lost 10 bases, with 9 bases between them. Per the germline V gene, CDR1 is PRHDT and CDR2 is FYEKMQ (reference sequence). DNA for the CDR3: TGTGCCAGCAGCTTAAGCATGCCCGAGCAGTTCTTC. Its translation: CASSLSMPEQFF.

V gene TRBV7-9 combines with J gene TRBJ2-7, with no clear D. The CDR3 has 11 amino acids. The germline gives CDR1 SEHNR, CDR2 FQNEAQ (reference sequence). The V end lost 3 bases, the J end lost 7 bases, and 7 bases lay between the germline ends. For the CDR3, the DNA is TGTGCCAGCAGCTTCGGCGTGGAGCAGTACTTC. Encoded protein: CASSFGVEQYF.